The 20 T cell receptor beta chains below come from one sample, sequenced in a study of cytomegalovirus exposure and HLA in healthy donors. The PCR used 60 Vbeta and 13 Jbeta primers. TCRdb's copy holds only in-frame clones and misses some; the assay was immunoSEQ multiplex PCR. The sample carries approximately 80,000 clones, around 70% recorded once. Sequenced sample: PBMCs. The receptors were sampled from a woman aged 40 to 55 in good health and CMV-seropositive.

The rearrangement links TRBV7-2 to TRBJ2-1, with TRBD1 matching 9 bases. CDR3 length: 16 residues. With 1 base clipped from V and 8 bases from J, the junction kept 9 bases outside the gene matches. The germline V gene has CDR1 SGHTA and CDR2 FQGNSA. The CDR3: CASSLGIGTGFDEQFF. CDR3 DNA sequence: TGTGCCAGCAGCTTAGGGATCGGGACAGGGTTTGATGAGCAGTTCTTC.

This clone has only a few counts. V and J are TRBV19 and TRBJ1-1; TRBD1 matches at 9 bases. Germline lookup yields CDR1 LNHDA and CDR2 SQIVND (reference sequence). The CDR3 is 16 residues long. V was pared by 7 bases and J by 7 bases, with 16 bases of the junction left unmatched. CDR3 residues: CASKPTDRGRVSEAFF. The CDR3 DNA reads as TGTGCCAGTAAACCGACGGACAGGGGAAGAGTAAGTGAAGCTTTCTTT.

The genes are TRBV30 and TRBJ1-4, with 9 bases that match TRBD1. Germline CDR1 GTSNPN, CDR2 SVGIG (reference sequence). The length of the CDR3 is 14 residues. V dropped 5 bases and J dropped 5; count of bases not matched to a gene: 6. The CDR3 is CAWSTGTGNEKLFF. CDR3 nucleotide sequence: TGTGCCTGGTCGACCGGGACAGGGAATGAAAAACTGTTTTTT.

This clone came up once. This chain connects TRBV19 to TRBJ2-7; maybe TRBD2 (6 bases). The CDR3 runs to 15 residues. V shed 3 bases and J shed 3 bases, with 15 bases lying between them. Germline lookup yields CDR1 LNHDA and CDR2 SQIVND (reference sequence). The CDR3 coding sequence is TGTGCCAGTAGTATCTACGCGGGATCCTACTACGAGCAGTACTTC. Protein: CASSIYAGSYYEQYF.

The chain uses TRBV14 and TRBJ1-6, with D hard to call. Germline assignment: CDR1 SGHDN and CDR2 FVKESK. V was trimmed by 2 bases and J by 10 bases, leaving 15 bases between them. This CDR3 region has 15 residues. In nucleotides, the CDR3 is TGTGCCAGCAGCCAAAGGACTGAGAGGAACTCACCCCTCCACTTT. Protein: CASSQRTERNSPLHF.

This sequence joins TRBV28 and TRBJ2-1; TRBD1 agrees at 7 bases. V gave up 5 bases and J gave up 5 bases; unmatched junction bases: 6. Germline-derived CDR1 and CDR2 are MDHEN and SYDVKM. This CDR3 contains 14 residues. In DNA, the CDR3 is TGTGCCAGCAGTCCCCCGGGACAGCACAATGAGCAGTTCTTC. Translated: CASSPPGQHNEQFF.

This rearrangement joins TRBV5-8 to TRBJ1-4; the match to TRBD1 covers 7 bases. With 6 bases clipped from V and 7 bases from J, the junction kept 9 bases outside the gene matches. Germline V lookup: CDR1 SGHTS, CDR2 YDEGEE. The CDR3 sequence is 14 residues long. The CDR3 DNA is TGTGCCAGCACCCCTGACAGGGTAGTTGAAAAACTGTTTTTT. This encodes CASTPDRVVEKLFF.

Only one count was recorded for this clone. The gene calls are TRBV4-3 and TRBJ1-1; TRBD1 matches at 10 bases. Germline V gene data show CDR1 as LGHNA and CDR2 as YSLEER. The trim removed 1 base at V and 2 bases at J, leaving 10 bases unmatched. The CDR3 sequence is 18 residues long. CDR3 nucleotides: TGCGCCAGCAGCCAAGTGGTCCGGGACAGGGGTTATAACACTGAAGCTTTCTTT. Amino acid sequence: CASSQVVRDRGYNTEAFF.

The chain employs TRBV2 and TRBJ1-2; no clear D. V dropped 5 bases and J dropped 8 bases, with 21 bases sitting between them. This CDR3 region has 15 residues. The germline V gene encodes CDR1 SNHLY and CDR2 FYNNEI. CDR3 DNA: TGTGCCAGCAGTCCTACCAATGGTGGGCAAACGGGCTACACCTTC. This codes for CASSPTNGGQTGYTF.

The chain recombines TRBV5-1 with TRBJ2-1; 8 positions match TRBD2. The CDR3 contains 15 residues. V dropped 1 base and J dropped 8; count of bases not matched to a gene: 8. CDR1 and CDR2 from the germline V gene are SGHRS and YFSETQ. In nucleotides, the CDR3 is TGCGCCAGCAGCTTGCTCGGGGGGGCCGGAGATGAGCAGTTCTTC. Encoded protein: CASSLLGGAGDEQFF.

Here the CDR3 reads CAIPRVSQPQHF. The CDR3 DNA sequence: TGTGCCATCCCGCGGGTCTCTCAGCCCCAGCATTTT. This chain uses TRBV9 with TRBJ1-5; unclear D gene. The CDR3 runs to 12 residues. Germline lookup yields CDR1 SGDLS and CDR2 YYNGEE. The V end lost 9 bases, the J end lost 6 bases, and 13 bases lay between the germline ends.

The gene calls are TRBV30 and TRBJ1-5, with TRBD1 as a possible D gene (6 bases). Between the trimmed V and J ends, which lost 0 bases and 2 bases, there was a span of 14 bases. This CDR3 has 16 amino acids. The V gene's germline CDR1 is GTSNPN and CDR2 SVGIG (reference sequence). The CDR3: CAWSVQGVHRNQPQHF. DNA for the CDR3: TGTGCCTGGAGTGTACAGGGCGTACACCGCAATCAGCCCCAGCATTTT.

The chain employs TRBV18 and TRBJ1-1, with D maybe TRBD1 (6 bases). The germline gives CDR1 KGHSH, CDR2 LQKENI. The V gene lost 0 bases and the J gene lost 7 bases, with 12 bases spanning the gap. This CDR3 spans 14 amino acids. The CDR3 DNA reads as TGTGCCAGCTCACCACCAGGACAGTCTGGTGAAGCTTTCTTT. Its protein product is CASSPPGQSGEAFF.

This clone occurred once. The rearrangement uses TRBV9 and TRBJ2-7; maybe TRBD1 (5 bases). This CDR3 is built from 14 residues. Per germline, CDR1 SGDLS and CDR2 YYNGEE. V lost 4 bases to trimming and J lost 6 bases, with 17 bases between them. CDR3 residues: CASSLGQGSGEQYF. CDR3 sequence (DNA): TGTGCCAGCAGCCTAGGCCAGGGATCCGGCGAGCAGTACTTC.

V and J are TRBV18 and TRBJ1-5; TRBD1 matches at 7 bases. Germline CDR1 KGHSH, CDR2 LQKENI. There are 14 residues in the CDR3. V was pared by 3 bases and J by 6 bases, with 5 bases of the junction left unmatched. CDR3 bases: TGTGCCAGCTCACCCGACAGGGCGAGTCAGCCCCAGCATTTT. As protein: CASSPDRASQPQHF.

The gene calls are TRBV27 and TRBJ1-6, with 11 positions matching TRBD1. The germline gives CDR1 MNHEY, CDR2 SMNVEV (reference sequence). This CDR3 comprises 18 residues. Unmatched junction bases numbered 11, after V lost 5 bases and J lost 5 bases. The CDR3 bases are TGTGCCAGCAGTACCCCCCGGGACAGGGGGAAAGATAATTCACCCCTCCACTTT. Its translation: CASSTPRDRGKDNSPLHF.

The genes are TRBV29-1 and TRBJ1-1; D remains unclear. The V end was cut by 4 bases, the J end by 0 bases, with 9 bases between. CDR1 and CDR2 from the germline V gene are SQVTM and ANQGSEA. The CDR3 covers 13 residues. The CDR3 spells CSVGRSLNTEAFF. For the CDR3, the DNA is TGCAGCGTTGGTAGAAGTTTGAACACTGAAGCTTTCTTT.

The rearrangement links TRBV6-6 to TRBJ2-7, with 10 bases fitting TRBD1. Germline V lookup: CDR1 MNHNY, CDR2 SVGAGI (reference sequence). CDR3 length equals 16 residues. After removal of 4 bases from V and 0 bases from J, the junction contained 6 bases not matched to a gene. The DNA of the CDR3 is TGTGCCAGCAGTTCCTGGACAGGGGGAAGCTCCTACGAGCAGTACTTC. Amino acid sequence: CASSSWTGGSSYEQYF.

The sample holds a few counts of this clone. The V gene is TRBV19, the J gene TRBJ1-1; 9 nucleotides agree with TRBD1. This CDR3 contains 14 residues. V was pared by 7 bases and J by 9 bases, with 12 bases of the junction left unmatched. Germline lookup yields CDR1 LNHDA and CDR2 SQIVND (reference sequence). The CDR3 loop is CASILQGAVKKAFF. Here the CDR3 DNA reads TGTGCCAGTATCCTACAGGGGGCTGTCAAAAAAGCTTTCTTT.

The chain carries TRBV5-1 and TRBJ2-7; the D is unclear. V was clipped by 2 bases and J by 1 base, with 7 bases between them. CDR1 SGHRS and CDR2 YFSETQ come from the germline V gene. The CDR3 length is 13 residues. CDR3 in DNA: TGCGCCAGCAGCTTCTATAATTCCTACGAGCAGTACTTC. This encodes CASSFYNSYEQYF.